This T cell receptor beta chain appears in the sequencing data of a study of blood T cells in healthy people across ages. This clonotype came up many times. One base away lies a much larger clone, so this may be a sequencing read error. V shed 1 base and J 11 bases; nucleotides not matched to a gene: 13. This CDR3 region has 14 residues. Germline V lookup: CDR1 DFQATT, CDR2 SNEGSKA (reference sequence). Then a second PCR, running about 6 to 11 cycles, was carried out with a sample-barcoded 5' primer and a J-beta primer mix. Individual samples furnished no less than 3 million CDR3-containing paired-end reads apiece. A single record per CDR3 protein comes from TCRdb applying MiXCR to the 5' RACE reads. The repertoire includes hundreds of thousands of distinct CDR3 sequences, roughly 44% of them detected once, and about a fifth sits in the top ten.

The chain employs TRBV20-1 and TRBJ2-5, with 7 bases aligning to TRBD2. The receptor comes from a man in his 60s in good health. Specimen: blood. CDR3 sequence (DNA): TGCAGTGCTAGAGGCTGGGACGGGGGGAATGAGCAGTACTTC. Its translation is CSARGWDGGNEQYF.